These 26 T cell receptor beta chains share one sample of origin, sequenced in a study of response to subunit inactivated influenza vaccine. TCRdb analysed the RT-PCR reads with MiXCR anew, one entry per CDR3 protein. The sample yields 500,000 to 650,000 distinct CDR3 sequences, approximately 7.6% seen once. Sample: PBMCs from blood, taken less than 30 months after vaccination. All receptors derive from a man between 45 and 75 years old who received an inactivated influenza vaccine.

On this clonotype: A clone one base away is much larger, so this may be a read error. The CDR3 loop reads CSVGGGQLEAFF. Here the CDR3 DNA reads TGCAGCGTTGGAGGGGGACAGCTTGAAGCTTTCTTT. This sequence joins TRBV29-1 and TRBJ1-1; 7 bases align to TRBD1. The CDR3 is 12 residues long. Germline V gene lookup returns CDR1 SQVTM and CDR2 ANQGSEA. With 4 bases clipped from V and 7 bases from J, the junction kept 6 bases outside the gene matches.

This clonotype was seen more than once but under ten times. This chain connects TRBV6-1 to TRBJ1-1, with D possibly TRBD1 on 6 matching bases. This CDR3 contains 16 residues. V shed 8 bases and J shed 6 bases, with 25 bases lying between them. Germline assignment: CDR1 MNHNS and CDR2 SASEGT. For the CDR3, the DNA is TGTGCCAGCCAGAAACCTCGTCCAGAGGGGGGGTCTGAAGCTTTCTTT. Amino acids: CASQKPRPEGGSEAFF.

The chain combines TRBV6-2 or TRBV6-3 with TRBJ1-5; 9 bases line up with TRBD1. This CDR3 region has 19 residues. CDR1 is MNHEY, CDR2 SVGEGT, per germline. With V trimmed by 6 bases and J by 0 bases, 15 bases remained unmatched. The CDR3 is CASSYTGDRAYYSNQPQHF. Written as DNA, the CDR3 is TGTGCCAGCAGCTATACGGGGGACAGGGCTTACTATAGCAATCAGCCCCAGCATTTT.

This clonotype was seen a handful of times. The chain employs TRBV5-1 and TRBJ2-2; perhaps D is TRBD1 or TRBD2 (5 bases each). This CDR3 is built from 16 residues. The V gene's germline CDR1 is SGHRS and CDR2 YFSETQ. V lost 4 bases to trimming and J lost 2 bases, with 15 bases between them. The CDR3 nucleotides are TGCGCCAGCAGCGTCTCCGGGGCAAGAAACACCGGGGAGCTGTTTTTT. Its protein is CASSVSGARNTGELFF.

There are a few counts of this clonotype. The CDR3 sequence is CASSFGVSEQYF. CDR3 DNA: TGTGCCAGCAGTTTTGGGGTTAGCGAGCAGTACTTC. The chain recombines TRBV12-3 or TRBV12-4 with TRBJ2-7; no clear D. The ends were cut back, 3 bases at V and 6 bases at J, with 9 bases in the middle. The CDR3 spans 12 residues.

This clonotype was seen many times. This sequence joins TRBV7-9 and TRBJ2-5, with 8 bases matching TRBD1. The CDR3 is 14 residues long. V shed 3 bases, J shed 2 bases, and the junction held 2 bases outside the gene matches. The germline gives CDR1 SEHNR, CDR2 FQNEAQ (reference sequence). CDR3 amino acids: CASSFRTGQETQYF. Here the CDR3 DNA reads TGTGCCAGCAGCTTCCGGACAGGGCAAGAGACCCAGTACTTC. Drawing the rest from reference TRBV7-9 and TRBJ2-5, the complete variable domain is DTGVSQNPRHKITKRGQNVTFRCDPISEHNRLYWYRQTLGQGPEFLTYFQNEAQLEKSRLLSDRFSAERPKGSFSTLEIQRTEQGDSAMYLCASSFRTGQETQYFGPGTRLLVL.

This clonotype was recorded a few times. The chain couples TRBV2 to TRBJ1-5, with D maybe TRBD1 (6 bases). Trimming shortened V by 7 bases and J by 6 bases, and 13 bases separated the two germline ends. From germline, CDR1 is SNHLY and CDR2 FYNNEI. The CDR3 spans 13 residues. CDR3 amino acids: CASMRTGSQPQHF. In nucleotides, the CDR3 is TGTGCCAGCATGAGAACAGGGAGTCAGCCCCAGCATTTT.

This chain joins TRBV19 and TRBJ1-2; weak D call: TRBD1 (6 bases). The CDR3 runs 16 residues. The V gene's germline CDR1 is LNHDA and CDR2 SQIVND (reference sequence). V lost 7 bases and J lost 2, with 20 bases in between. CDR3 loop: CASTATQWTVNYGYTF. The CDR3 region has the DNA TGTGCCAGTACGGCCACCCAGTGGACAGTCAACTATGGCTACACCTTC.

This clonotype has a count of ten or more. The chain combines TRBV6-1 with TRBJ2-2; 10 bases match TRBD1. The CDR3 runs to 15 residues. V shed 5 bases, J shed 4 bases, and the junction held 4 bases outside the gene matches. From germline, CDR1 is MNHNS and CDR2 SASEGT. In nucleotides, the CDR3 is TGTGCCAGCAGTCTTGACAGGGGGCGCACCGGGGAGCTGTTTTTT. This gives the protein CASSLDRGRTGELFF.

The chain links TRBV4-3 to TRBJ2-2, with no clear D. CDR1 is LGHNA, CDR2 YSLEER, per germline. V shed 7 bases and J shed 6 bases, with 21 bases lying between them. The length of the CDR3 is 16 residues. This chain's CDR3 is CASKETGGSSSGELFF. CDR3 bases: TGCGCCAGCAAGGAAACCGGCGGCAGCTCGTCCGGGGAGCTGTTTTTT.

This clonotype was counted a few times. This sequence joins TRBV11-1 and TRBJ2-5, with 7 bases that match TRBD2. Germline V lookup: CDR1 SGHAT, CDR2 FQDESV (reference sequence). This CDR3 spans 18 amino acids. Germline trimming cut 2 bases from V and 5 bases from J; bases unmatched to any gene: 17. The CDR3 coding sequence is TGTGCCAGCAGCTTACCACCCCTAGGGAGGGGCGAGGGGGAGACCCAGTACTTC. This translates into CASSLPPLGRGEGETQYF. Supplemented by reference TRBV11-1 and TRBJ2-5, the full variable domain reads EAEVAQSPRYKITEKSQAVAFWCDPISGHATLYWYRQILGQGPELLVQFQDESVVDDSQLPKDRFSAERLKGVDSTLKIQPAELGDSAMYLCASSLPPLGRGEGETQYFGPGTRLLVL.

V is TRBV5-1 and J is TRBJ2-2, with D tentatively TRBD2 (5 bases). The CDR3 is made up of 16 amino acids. Germline assignment: CDR1 SGHRS and CDR2 YFSETQ. V dropped 4 bases and J dropped 2 bases, with 15 bases sitting between them. CDR3 in amino acids: CASSPGLGPNTGELFF. CDR3 DNA sequence: TGCGCCAGCAGCCCCGGACTCGGCCCCAACACCGGGGAGCTGTTTTTT.

The sample holds a few counts of this clonotype. The chain couples TRBV4-3 to TRBJ1-4; TRBD1 matches 8 bases. This CDR3 comprises 14 residues. Trimming took 3 bases from V and 8 from J; bases not matched to a gene: 5. CDR1 and CDR2 from the germline V gene are LGHNA and YSLEER. The CDR3 sequence is CASSQRQGTEKLFF. The CDR3 bases are TGCGCCAGCAGCCAGAGACAGGGGACCGAAAAACTGTTTTTT.

This clonotype appeared a few times. The chain links TRBV6-5 to TRBJ1-6; D not resolved. The CDR3 extends over 16 amino acids. Germline V CDR1 and CDR2: MNHEY, SVGAGI. Trimming removed 2 bases at V and 5 bases at J, with 13 bases between. The CDR3 loop reads CASSYGRGTNNSPLHF. As DNA, the CDR3 is TGTGCCAGCAGTTACGGGCGGGGAACAAATAATTCACCCCTCCACTTT.

There are a few counts of this clonotype. The chain recombines TRBV4-3 with TRBJ2-1, with a possible D match to TRBD2 (6 bases). The CDR3 loop spans 16 amino acids. V lost 0 bases and J lost 7, with 16 bases in between. The germline V gene has CDR1 LGHNA and CDR2 YSLEER. This CDR3 reads CASSQERYSGVNEQFF. The CDR3 DNA reads TGCGCCAGCAGCCAAGAACGGTATTCGGGGGTAAATGAGCAGTTCTTC.

In its sample, this clonotype was seen many times. The genes are TRBV27 and TRBJ2-3; no reliable D call. The CDR3 has 15 residues. Germline CDR1 reads MNHEY; CDR2 reads SMNVEV (reference sequence). With 6 bases removed from V and 0 bases from J, the gap between germline ends came to 13 bases. The CDR3 DNA reads TGTGCCAGCAGAGCCCTTATTTCTAGCACAGATACGCAGTATTTT. Its protein product is CASRALISSTDTQYF.

This clonotype was recorded a few times. This chain links TRBV15 with TRBJ2-7; D unresolved. The germline gives CDR1 LNHNV, CDR2 YYDKDF (reference sequence). The CDR3 has 16 residues. V was shortened by 4 bases and J by 0 bases, with 16 bases between the two germline ends. The CDR3 coding sequence is TGTGCCACCAGCAAAGGGTGGACCGTGAGCTCCTACGAGCAGTACTTC. This sequence encodes CATSKGWTVSSYEQYF.

Only a few counts were recorded for this clonotype. The rearrangement joins TRBV7-8 to TRBJ2-1, with no clear D. Germline V gene data show CDR1 as SGHVS and CDR2 as FQNEAQ. V was trimmed by 2 bases and J by 5 bases, leaving 10 bases between them. CDR3 length: 14 residues. Here the CDR3 DNA reads TGTGCCAGCAGCTTACTTGGCCCGAACAATGAGCAGTTCTTC. Translated: CASSLLGPNNEQFF.

This chain joins TRBV24-1 and TRBJ2-3; TRBD2 matches at 8 bases. J gave up 11 bases and V 5 bases, and 11 bases lay outside the gene matches. CDR3 length equals 14 residues. Germline CDR1 reads KGHDR; CDR2 reads SFDVKD. In DNA form, the CDR3 reads TGTGCCACCAGTGTAACCGGGAGGGCACAGGGGCAGTATTTT. It specifies CATSVTGRAQGQYF.

The sample holds many counts of this clonotype. The rearrangement links TRBV2 to TRBJ1-6, with D possibly matching TRBD1 (5 bases). The CDR3 spans 14 residues. CDR1 SNHLY and CDR2 FYNNEI come from the germline V gene. With 2 bases removed from V and 7 bases from J, the gap between germline ends came to 9 bases. CDR3 loop: CASSESQGNSPLHF. DNA for the CDR3: TGTGCCAGCAGTGAATCTCAGGGAAATTCACCCCTCCACTTT.

This clonotype turned up a few times. The chain carries TRBV4-2 and TRBJ2-1, with D perhaps TRBD2 (5 bases). This CDR3 has 14 amino acids. V gave up 1 base and J gave up 8 bases, with 12 bases separating them. Germline CDR1 reads LGHNA; CDR2 reads YNFKEQ. CDR3 DNA sequence: TGTGCCAGCAGCCAAGGACAAACGAGGGATGAGCAGTTCTTC. It encodes CASSQGQTRDEQFF.

This clonotype was counted many times. The chain has TRBV15 and TRBJ2-3, with 10 nucleotides matching TRBD2. Germline V gene lookup returns CDR1 LNHNV and CDR2 YYDKDF (reference sequence). The CDR3 runs 19 residues. The V gene end was trimmed by 0 bases and the J gene end by 2 bases; junction bases not matched to a gene: 11. CDR3: CATSREVSVSGGSTDTQYF. In DNA form, the CDR3 reads TGTGCCACCAGCAGAGAGGTTTCAGTTAGCGGGGGGTCCACAGATACGCAGTATTTT.

This clonotype was observed many times. Sequence at one end of the junction differs from germline and may be a read error. The chain combines TRBV4-2 with TRBJ2-1; TRBD2 agrees at 9 bases. This CDR3 is built from 14 residues. The germline gives CDR1 LGHNA, CDR2 YNFKEQ. Written as DNA, the CDR3 is TGTGCCAGCAGTGGCGGGAGGGCCTATAATGAGCAGTTCTTC. It yields the protein CASSGGRAYNEQFF.

This clonotype was counted many times. The chain couples TRBV7-2 to TRBJ2-7, with 7 bases matching TRBD1. CDR1 is SGHTA, CDR2 FQGNSA, per germline. This CDR3 has 14 residues. Germline trimming cut 4 bases from V and 5 bases from J; bases unmatched to any gene: 8. CDR3 nucleotide sequence: TGTGCCAGCAGCTCACTCCTGACAGGGAACGAGCAGTACTTC. Translating it yields CASSSLLTGNEQYF.

This clonotype was observed a few times. The rearrangement links TRBV20-1 to TRBJ1-2, with a possible D match to TRBD1 (5 bases). CDR3 length: 15 amino acids. Trimming took off 6 bases at V and 4 bases at J, with 21 bases between the two ends. The germline gives CDR1 DFQATT, CDR2 SNEGSKA (reference sequence). The CDR3 region has the DNA TGCAGTGCGGCACCAGAGAGGGGCGCGGGCTATGGCTACACCTTC. It encodes CSAAPERGAGYGYTF.

This clonotype has a count of ten or more. V and J are TRBV5-1 and TRBJ2-3, with D perhaps matching TRBD1 (6 bases). The CDR3 spans 15 residues. V was shortened by 2 bases and J by 0 bases, with 10 bases between the two germline ends. CDR1 is SGHRS and CDR2 is YFSETQ in the germline V gene. CDR3 sequence reads: CASSFDRTSTDTQYF. CDR3 nucleotides: TGCGCCAGCAGCTTTGACAGGACGAGCACAGATACGCAGTATTTT.